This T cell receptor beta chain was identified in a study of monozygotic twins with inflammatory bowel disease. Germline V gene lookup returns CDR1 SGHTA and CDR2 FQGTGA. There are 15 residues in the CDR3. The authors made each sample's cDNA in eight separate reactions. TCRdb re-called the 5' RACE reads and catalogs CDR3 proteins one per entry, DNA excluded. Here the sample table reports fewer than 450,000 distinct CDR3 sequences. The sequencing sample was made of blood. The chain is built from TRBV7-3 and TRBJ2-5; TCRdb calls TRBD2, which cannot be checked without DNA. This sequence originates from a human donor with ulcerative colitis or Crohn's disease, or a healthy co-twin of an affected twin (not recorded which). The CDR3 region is CASSWEGVLGETQYF.